This T cell receptor (beta chain) comes out of a study of spatial heterogeneity in lung cancer (dated by TCRdb to about 2019). With respect to the entire study: More beta-chain than alpha-chain transcripts were consistently detected, likely reflecting higher beta-chain transcript abundance. At surgery, both alpha and beta chains were TCR-sequenced in 200 to 250 tumor regions, 63 to 80 matched nontumor lung samples and 56 PBMC samples. In the raw uncorrected reads, each unique combination of TCR and UMI appeared on average more than ten times. In non-small cell lung cancer, the study quantitatively compared TCR alpha and beta repertoires across several tumor regions, matched nontumor lung, and blood. Nonsynonymous mutation counts, determined by whole-exome sequencing of tumor tissue, were related to features of the TCR repertoire.

The sample's time point label is to be understood as: sample taken at primary tumor resection. TCR sequencing used whole RNA extracted from tumor and nontumor lung tissue, or from cryopreserved PBMC samples, without cell sorting. Donors were some 70 patients with early-stage, untreated non-small cell lung cancer from the lung TRACERx cohort. Only patients with enough RNA available from two or more tumor regions were chosen for TCR sequencing. Tumor and adjacent nontumor lung specimens were reviewed by a lung pathologist before selection. This clonotype is medium-sized (0.01 to 0.1%). Its antigen is unknown. No qualities accompany the bases; no much larger clone lies one base away. Within a library made for alpha chains, this beta chain is off target, and its count is uninformative. The CDR3 contains 13 residues, cysteine and phenylalanine counted. Kept here is only the CDR3 DNA, which spans 39 bases and is read in frame from base 1. Trimming costs V 0 bases and J 6 bases, and their ends lie 7 bases apart. Reading the germline V gene gives CDR1 ENHRY and CDR2 SYGVKD.

Study-level results and caveats: Confirming at a functional level the hypothesis that regional TCRs recognize regional mutations was considered to require additional single-cell paired TCR alpha and beta sequencing.

Library preparation was by 5' RACE. Sequencing instrument: NextSeq 500. To allow correction of PCR and sequencing errors, the TCR library protocol tagged every TCR cDNA molecule with a unique molecular identifier. Processing in the source paper ran as follows. TCR identification, UMI-based error correction and CDR3 extraction were all carried out with Decombinator tools. Expanded TCRs were defined as those above a frequency of 2 per 1,000, corresponding to the top 1% of the tumor frequency distribution. Rényi diversity was computed with the R vegan package after subsampling each repertoire 100 times to 5,000 TCRs. CDR3 similarity networks were constructed using string-kernel similarity of amino acid triplets, with links drawn between CDR3s whose pairwise similarity was above 0.82. The public sequencing data were trimmed at Q25 with fastp and processed into clonotypes with MiXCR by TCRdb, which kept only in-frame beta chains. Records with the same CDR3 protein are collapsed into one entry carrying the most frequent genes and DNA. The V and J calls reflect TCRdb's pipeline rather than the authors' work. The sample table shows thousands of distinct CDR3 sequences, and about 20% are seen once. The ten largest clones capture around 23% of the sample.

The sample in question was normal lung tissue next to the tumor, obtained at surgery. The TCR sequence derives from a female donor with early-stage non-small cell lung cancer. The chain is made from TRBV10-3 and TRBJ2-3; confidence is insufficient to name the D gene. The CDR3 in this case is CAISESSRDTQYF. The nucleotides are TGTGCCATCAGTGAGTCGAGTAGGGATACGCAGTATTTT.